The 9 T cell receptor beta chains reported below all come from one sample, sequenced in a study of T cells after yellow fever vaccination. TCRdb redid the calling of the 5' RACE reads with MiXCR, one entry per CDR3 protein. The sample shows approximately 300,000 distinct CDR3 sequences, around 11% of them seen only once. Sequencing was performed on CD4+ T cells sorted from PBMCs, taken 45 days after the yellow fever booster vaccination. The receptors come from a young man who received the YFV17D yellow fever vaccine.

J is TRBJ2-7 and V is TRBV7-9; TRBD1 agrees at 9 bases. Germline CDR1 SEHNR, CDR2 FQNEAQ (reference sequence). Trimming cost V 4 bases and J 7 bases; bases outside gene matches: 8. The CDR3 runs 14 residues. The CDR3 nucleotides are TGTGCCAGCAGCTCGAACAACAGGGGGCAAGAGCAGTACTTC. Protein product: CASSSNNRGQEQYF.

The rearrangement joins TRBV5-1 to TRBJ2-5; D uncertain. Germline CDR1 reads SGHRS; CDR2 reads YFSETQ. This CDR3 is built from 19 residues. The ends were cut back, 0 bases at V and 5 bases at J, with 26 bases in the middle. CDR3 in amino acids: CASSLVLESGGGLRETQYF. Here the CDR3 DNA reads TGCGCCAGCAGCTTGGTTTTGGAGTCGGGTGGCGGCCTAAGGGAGACCCAGTACTTC.

This clonotype was seen a few times. The chain carries TRBV19 and TRBJ2-3, with 10 bases aligning to TRBD2. The CDR3 is made up of 15 amino acids. Germline CDR1 LNHDA, CDR2 SQIVND (reference sequence). V was clipped by 5 bases and J by 4 bases; unmatched bases: 6. The CDR3 nucleotides read TGTGCCAGTAGTGAGCGGGGGGGCCGCGCAGATACGCAGTATTTT. Protein: CASSERGGRADTQYF.

This chain links TRBV5-1 with TRBJ2-5, with D possibly matching TRBD2 (6 bases). Germline V lookup: CDR1 SGHRS, CDR2 YFSETQ. V was shortened by 4 bases and J by 5 bases, with 15 bases between the two germline ends. The CDR3 totals 14 residues. The CDR3 protein is CASSTGRLAETQYF. In DNA, the CDR3 is TGCGCCAGCAGCACCGGGAGACTTGCGGAGACCCAGTACTTC.

This clonotype was counted many times. The rearrangement uses TRBV7-2 and TRBJ2-7, with a possible D match to TRBD1 (6 bases). This CDR3 is built from 15 residues. The germline V gene encodes CDR1 SGHTA and CDR2 FQGNSA. The ends were cut back, 5 bases at V and 0 bases at J, with 14 bases in the middle. This CDR3 is CASSPGTSSSYEQYF. The CDR3 DNA is TGTGCCAGCAGCCCAGGGACATCAAGCTCCTACGAGCAGTACTTC.

This clonotype was seen many times. This chain joins TRBV7-2 and TRBJ2-1; 11 bases are a match to TRBD2. The CDR3 sequence is 17 residues long. V dropped 1 base and J dropped 4; count of bases not matched to a gene: 6. Germline V gene lookup returns CDR1 SGHTA and CDR2 FQGNSA. The CDR3 spells CASSLEVGTSGYNEQFF. In nucleotides, the CDR3 is TGTGCCAGCAGCTTAGAAGTAGGGACTAGCGGATACAATGAGCAGTTCTTC.

This rearrangement joins TRBV9 to TRBJ2-3; tentatively, D is TRBD1 (6 bases). The V gene lost 0 bases and the J gene lost 6 bases, with 11 bases spanning the gap. Germline CDR1 SGDLS, CDR2 YYNGEE. The CDR3 sequence is 14 residues long. The CDR3 region has the DNA TGTGCCAGCAGCGTAGACAGGGAGTGGGATACGCAGTATTTT. It encodes CASSVDREWDTQYF.

The chain carries TRBV28 and TRBJ2-7; 8 bases are shared with TRBD2. CDR3 length: 17 amino acids. In germline, CDR1 is MDHEN, CDR2 SYDVKM. The trim removed 5 bases at V and 5 bases at J, leaving 17 bases unmatched. The CDR3 bases are TGTGCCAGCAGTGCCCACCGATCCTGGGCGGGGGGAAACGAGCAGTACGTC. Translation: CASSAHRSWAGGNEQYV.

J is TRBJ1-2 and V is TRBV4-2, with 10 bases lining up with TRBD1. With 1 base clipped from V and 3 bases from J, the junction kept 11 bases outside the gene matches. The CDR3 extends over 18 amino acids. Germline V gene data show CDR1 as LGHNA and CDR2 as YNFKEQ. CDR3 protein: CASSQGGGTGERDYGYTF. In DNA form, the CDR3 reads TGTGCCAGCAGCCAAGGAGGCGGGACAGGGGAGCGGGACTATGGCTACACCTTC.